This T cell receptor beta chain was obtained from a study of regulatory T cells in long-lasting Graves disease. Study-level information: A definition of persistent Graves' disease required over 5 years of antithyroid drugs plus positive TSH receptor antibodies.

Documented time point: persistent/refractory GD, antithyroid drugs over 5 years with positive TRAb. Making the TCR library involved RNA that had been extracted from PBMCs. TCR beta libraries were built with iRepertoire HTBI primers and Arm-PCR of CDR3 regions. TCRdb reanalysed the multiplex PCR reads using MiXCR and keeps one entry per CDR3 protein. The table shows 420,000 or so distinct CDR3 sequences, with about 20% occurring only once. This clonotype was picked up a small number of times. The clonotype originates from a female donor with Graves disease. This specimen consisted of peripheral blood mononuclear cells (PBMCs), obtained when the disease was refractory, from a patient treated with antithyroid drugs.

DNA of the CDR3: TGCAGTGCTAGACCTAGCGGGAGGGCCCGGTCCTACGAGCAGTACTTC. Protein product: CSARPSGRARSYEQYF. The chain carries TRBV20-1 and TRBJ2-7, with TRBD2 matching over 12 bases. CDR1 and CDR2 (germline): DFQATT, SNEGSKA (reference sequence). Trimming removed 2 bases from V and 1 base from J; junction bases left unmatched: 6. The CDR3 is made up of 16 amino acids.